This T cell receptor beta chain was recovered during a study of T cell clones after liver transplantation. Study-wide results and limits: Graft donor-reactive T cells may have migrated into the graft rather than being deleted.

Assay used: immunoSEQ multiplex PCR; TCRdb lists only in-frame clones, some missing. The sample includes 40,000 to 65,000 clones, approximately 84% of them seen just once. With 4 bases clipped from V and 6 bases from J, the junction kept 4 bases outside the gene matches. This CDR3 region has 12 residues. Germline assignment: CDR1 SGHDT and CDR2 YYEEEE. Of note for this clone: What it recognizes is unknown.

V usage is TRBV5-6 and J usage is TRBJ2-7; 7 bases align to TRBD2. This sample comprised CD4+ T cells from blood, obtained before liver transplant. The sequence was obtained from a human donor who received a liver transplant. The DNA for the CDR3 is TGTGCCAGCAGCGGGGGGGAGCGCGAGCAGTACTTC. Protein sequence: CASSGGEREQYF.